Presented here are 13 T cell receptor beta chains from one specimen sequenced in a study of blood T cell repertoires in COVID-19 (dated by TCRdb to the early 2020s). The library relied on the immunoSEQ multiplex PCR assay. The source is immuneACCESS, and TCRdb retained only in-frame sequences with V and J called. Part of the clones is not carried over; for the studies checked, unresolved V genes explain less than half of this, and the remainder is unexplained. The sample table lists 150,000 to 200,000 clones, over 75% of them with a count of one. The top ten clonotypes cover 0.7% to 0.9% of the sample. Material for sequencing was PBMCs or T cells enriched from blood (not recorded which). These receptors were collected from a woman under 30 who had recovered from COVID-19.

The V and J genes are TRBV5-4 and TRBJ2-2, with 9 bases identical to TRBD1. CDR3 length: 15 amino acids. Germline V gene data show CDR1 as SGHNT and CDR2 as YYREEE (reference sequence). The trim removed 0 bases at V and 7 bases at J, leaving 4 bases unmatched. The CDR3 nucleotides read TGTGCCAGCAGCTTGGGGACAGGGGCGGACGGGGAGCTGTTTTTT. Residues: CASSLGTGADGELFF. The full variable domain, in which reference TRBV5-4 and TRBJ2-2 provide the parts outside the CDR3, is ETGVTQSPTHLIKTRGQQVTLRCSSQSGHNTVSWYQQALGQGPQFIFQYYREEENGRGNFPPRFSGLQFPNYSSELNVNALELDDSALYLCASSLGTGADGELFFGEGSRLTVL.

Points on this clone: Other DNA sequences within the sample encode an identical CDR3. The chain is built from TRBV12-3 or TRBV12-4 and TRBJ1-1; 7 nucleotides match TRBD1. The CDR3 extends over 13 amino acids. Unmatched junction bases numbered 1, after V lost 1 base and J lost 5 bases. DNA for the CDR3: TGTGCCAGCAGTTTAGGGACAGGTACTGAAGCTTTCTTT. Its translation: CASSLGTGTEAFF.

The CDR3 region has the DNA TGTGCCAGCAGCCGTTCCTATGGCTACACCTTC. Translated, it gives CASSRSYGYTF. The genes are TRBV12-3 or TRBV12-4 and TRBJ1-2; D not resolved. This CDR3 is 11 amino acids long. The V gene lost 6 bases and the J gene lost 4 bases, with 6 bases spanning the gap.

This clone appeared a few times. The chain links TRBV7-6 to TRBJ1-2; TRBD1 might be the D (5 bases). V dropped 1 base and J dropped 7 bases, with 7 bases sitting between them. The germline CDR1 and CDR2 sequences are SGHVS and FNYEAQ. The CDR3 runs 12 residues. The CDR3 loop is CASSLDQGGYTF. In DNA, the CDR3 is TGTGCCAGCAGCTTAGACCAGGGTGGCTACACCTTC.

V usage is TRBV5-4 and J usage is TRBJ2-7; 9 bases fit TRBD2. This CDR3 is 15 amino acids long. V was pared by 4 bases and J by 3 bases, with 8 bases of the junction left unmatched. Germline V gene lookup returns CDR1 SGHNT and CDR2 YYREEE (reference sequence). In nucleotides, the CDR3 is TGTGCCAGCAGCACTTATAGCGGGAGTCGCTACGAGCAGTACTTC. Its translation: CASSTYSGSRYEQYF.

The chain combines TRBV9 with TRBJ2-1; TRBD1 might be the D (5 bases). The CDR3 has 16 amino acids. Germline V gene lookup returns CDR1 SGDLS and CDR2 YYNGEE. The ends were cut back, 0 bases at V and 5 bases at J, with 15 bases in the middle. The DNA for the CDR3 is TGTGCCAGCAGCGTAGAGCAGGGCCGGTCCCACAATGAGCAGTTCTTC. It translates to CASSVEQGRSHNEQFF.

This clone was recorded a few times. The chain recombines TRBV27 with TRBJ2-7; a weak D match, TRBD2 (6 bases). V was pared by 5 bases and J by 5 bases, with 13 bases between. Germline loops: CDR1 MNHEY, CDR2 SMNVEV (reference sequence). The CDR3 loop spans 13 amino acids. CDR3 residues: CASSDGTHHEQYF. CDR3 coding DNA: TGTGCCAGCAGTGATGGGACTCACCACGAGCAGTACTTC.

This chain uses TRBV5-4 with TRBJ2-1, with TRBD2 identical over 15 bases. Germline loops: CDR1 SGHNT, CDR2 YYREEE (reference sequence). The J segment lost 9 bases and the V segment lost 4 bases, leaving 8 bases of the junction unmatched. This CDR3 is built from 16 residues. DNA for the CDR3: TGTGCCAGCAGCCCGGGGACTAGCGGGAGGCGGGCTGAGCAGTTCTTC. This sequence encodes CASSPGTSGRRAEQFF.

This clone was found once. V usage is TRBV5-8 and J usage is TRBJ2-3; maybe TRBD2 (6 bases). Germline values: CDR1 SGHTS, CDR2 YDEGEE. Trimming cost V 4 bases and J 1 base, with 13 bases left between them. The CDR3 contains 15 residues. The CDR3 DNA reads as TGTGCCAGCAGCCTCGGGGCGGGACGCACAGATACGCAGTATTTT. As protein: CASSLGAGRTDTQYF.

The rearrangement uses TRBV27 and TRBJ2-7; D is perhaps TRBD1 (6 bases). V lost 4 bases to trimming and J lost 5 bases, with 15 bases between them. This CDR3 spans 14 amino acids. Germline assignment: CDR1 MNHEY and CDR2 SMNVEV (reference sequence). The CDR3 reads CASSSRTDRNEQYF. DNA for the CDR3: TGTGCCAGCAGTTCCCGGACAGATAGGAACGAGCAGTACTTC.

This chain uses TRBV19 with TRBJ2-2; D might be TRBD2 (6 bases). The CDR3 is 13 residues long. Germline assignment: CDR1 LNHDA and CDR2 SQIVND (reference sequence). In nucleotides, the CDR3 is TGTGCGGTCGGGAGCCCGAACACCGGGGAGCTGTTTTTT. This encodes CAVGSPNTGELFF.

The gene calls are TRBV12-3 or TRBV12-4 and TRBJ1-2, with D tentatively TRBD1 (5 bases). CDR3 size: 12 residues. Trimming stripped 5 bases from V and 7 bases from J, with 11 bases between. The CDR3 nucleotides read TGTGCCAGCAGTATAGGGGACTTTGGCTACACCTTC. The encoded protein is CASSIGDFGYTF.

The chain employs TRBV21-1 and TRBJ1-4; TRBD1 is taken as the D call from the table, unchecked against the DNA. TRBV21-1 is a known pseudogene. This CDR3 has 13 amino acids. CDR3 in DNA: TGTGCCAGGCCGGGACAGGAAACCTTGGGACTGTTTTTT. Its protein is CARPGQETLGLFF.